Presented here are 29 T cell receptor beta chains from one specimen sequenced in a study of patients and donors after allogeneic stem cell transplantation. Via MiXCR, TCRdb re-called the RT-PCR reads, giving one row per CDR3 protein. This sample has about 160,000 distinct CDR3 sequences, with roughly 24% found just once. Input material: blood, either unsorted or a sorted T cell fraction (not recorded which). These receptors were obtained from a human donor who was either an allogeneic HSCT recipient or a stem cell or donor lymphocyte infusion donor (not recorded which). It is not recorded whose cells these are; they may come from a transplant donor.

This clonotype was counted between two and nine times. The CDR3 region is CASSHRDIPYEQYF. The CDR3 DNA sequence: TGTGCCAGCAGTCACCGGGACATACCCTACGAGCAGTACTTC. This chain uses TRBV28 with TRBJ2-7; perhaps TRBD1 as D (6 bases). Germline CDR1 is MDHEN and CDR2 is SYDVKM. There are 14 residues in the CDR3. The ends were cut back, 5 bases at V and 2 bases at J, with 13 bases in the middle. Combining the CDR3 with reference TRBV28 and TRBJ2-7 gives the whole variable domain DVKVTQSSRYLVKRTGEKVFLECVQDMDHENMFWYRQDPGLGLRLIYFSYDVKMKEKGDIPEGYSVSREKKERFSLILESASTNQTSMYLCASSHRDIPYEQYFGPGTRLTVT.

V usage is TRBV6-5 and J usage is TRBJ2-2, with TRBD1 as a possible D gene (6 bases). The ends were cut back, 4 bases at V and 0 bases at J, with 9 bases in the middle. The CDR3 is 15 residues long. CDR1 is MNHEY and CDR2 is SVGAGI in the germline V gene. In DNA form, the CDR3 reads TGTGCCAGCAGTTCCGGGACACCGAACACCGGGGAGCTGTTTTTT. It yields the protein CASSSGTPNTGELFF.

CDR3 protein: CASSAGQSRTQYF. The DNA of the CDR3 is TGTGCCAGCAGCGCAGGACAGAGCCGGACGCAGTATTTT. The chain is built from TRBV7-2 and TRBJ2-3, with D possibly matching TRBD1 (6 bases). Germline CDR1 reads SGHTA; CDR2 reads FQGNSA. The CDR3 spans 13 residues. V was pared by 5 bases and J by 9 bases, with 15 bases between. Looking up the rest from reference TRBV7-2 and TRBJ2-3 gives the full variable domain: GAGVSQSPSNKVTEKGKDVELRCDPISGHTALYWYRQSLGQGLEFLIYFQGNSAPDKSGLPSDRFSAERTGGSVSTLTIQRTQQEDSAVYLCASSAGQSRTQYFGPGTRLTVL.

The genes are TRBV6-5 and TRBJ2-1; tentative D call: TRBD2 (5 bases). V dropped 2 bases and J dropped 7 bases, with 15 bases sitting between them. Germline CDR1 MNHEY, CDR2 SVGAGI. This CDR3 spans 15 amino acids. CDR3 loop: CASSYGGPAVNEQFF. The DNA of the CDR3 is TGTGCCAGCAGTTACGGAGGACCCGCGGTAAATGAGCAGTTCTTC.

The chain employs TRBV21-1 and TRBJ2-4; the table's D call, TRBD1, has no DNA check behind it. TRBV21-1 is a documented pseudogene. This CDR3 comprises 20 residues. The DNA of the CDR3 is TGTGCCAGCAACAACTCCCAGGGACAGGGGACTTCCCTAGCCAAAAACATTCAGTACTTC. Its translation: CASNNSQGQGTSLAKNIQYF.

V and J are TRBV5-1 and TRBJ1-6; possible D gene TRBD1, 5 bases. Germline V gene data show CDR1 as SGHRS and CDR2 as YFSETQ. The CDR3 sequence is 13 residues long. V dropped 2 bases and J dropped 8 bases, with 8 bases sitting between them. CDR3 protein: CASSFGGDSPLHF. The CDR3 DNA sequence: TGCGCCAGCAGCTTCGGGGGAGATTCACCCCTCCACTTT.

A few counts support this clonotype. CDR3 in DNA: TGTGCCTCTCGAGAACAGGGGAAGGAAAAACTGTTTTTT. Residues: CASREQGKEKLFF. The V and J genes are TRBV12-3 or TRBV12-4 and TRBJ1-4, with TRBD1 identical over 7 bases. Trimming took 11 bases from V and 8 from J; bases not matched to a gene: 11. The CDR3 runs to 13 residues.

This chain joins TRBV5-1 and TRBJ1-1, with 7 bases that match TRBD1. The CDR3 contains 15 residues. Germline trimming cut 0 bases from V and 1 base from J; bases unmatched to any gene: 3. The germline CDR1 and CDR2 sequences are SGHRS and YFSETQ. The chain's CDR3 is CASSLEGAENTEAFF. Here the CDR3 DNA reads TGCGCCAGCAGCTTGGAGGGGGCAGAGAACACTGAAGCTTTCTTT.

This clonotype was counted between two and nine times. The gene calls are TRBV3-1 and TRBJ2-1; 14 positions agree with TRBD2. The CDR3 totals 15 residues. Unmatched junction bases numbered 3, after V lost 5 bases and J lost 6 bases. CDR1 and CDR2 (germline): LGHDT, YNNKEL (reference sequence). In DNA, the CDR3 is TGTGCCAGCAGCGGAGGACTAGCGGGGGGCAATGAGCAGTTCTTC. Its protein product is CASSGGLAGGNEQFF.

This chain links TRBV13 with TRBJ2-3; D is possibly TRBD2 (6 bases). The CDR3 has 14 amino acids. Germline assignment: CDR1 PRHDT and CDR2 FYEKMQ (reference sequence). Trimming pared 4 bases from V and 6 bases from J, leaving 14 bases between. Here the CDR3 DNA reads TGTGCCAGCAGCTCTACGGGGGAGGTGGATACGCAGTATTTT. Translating it yields CASSSTGEVDTQYF.

The CDR3 DNA sequence: TGCGCCAGCAGCTTATTAGGGAAGACCTACGAGCAGTACTTC. Residues: CASSLLGKTYEQYF. The gene calls are TRBV5-1 and TRBJ2-7, with no clear D. Between the trimmed V and J ends, which lost 2 bases and 2 bases, there was a span of 11 bases. Germline loops: CDR1 SGHRS, CDR2 YFSETQ. The CDR3 spans 14 residues.

The chain couples TRBV12-3 or TRBV12-4 to TRBJ2-3; TRBD1 aligns across 10 bases. After removal of 6 bases from V and 3 bases from J, the junction contained 3 bases not matched to a gene. This CDR3 region has 14 residues. The CDR3 spells CASRKDRGTDTQYF. CDR3 coding DNA: TGTGCCAGCAGAAAGGACAGGGGGACAGATACGCAGTATTTT.

The V call is TRBV7-9, the J call TRBJ2-1, with D possibly TRBD1 on 8 matching bases. Trimming shortened V by 3 bases and J by 8 bases, and 17 bases separated the two germline ends. CDR1 is SEHNR, CDR2 FQNEAQ, per germline (reference sequence). The CDR3 is made up of 15 amino acids. The CDR3 is CASSFTGGETDEQFF. Written as DNA, the CDR3 is TGTGCCAGCAGCTTTACAGGGGGGGAGACGGATGAGCAGTTCTTC.

The chain links TRBV12-3 or TRBV12-4 to TRBJ2-1, with TRBD1 matching 11 bases. This CDR3 region has 15 residues. V gave up 7 bases and J gave up 8 bases; unmatched junction bases: 10. The CDR3 region has the DNA TGTGCCAGCATAAGGACAGGGGGCCTTTTTCATGAGCAGTTCTTC. It yields the protein CASIRTGGLFHEQFF.

This clonotype appeared once. The chain links TRBV7-9 to TRBJ1-2; TRBD1 agrees at 7 bases. The trim removed 3 bases at V and 4 bases at J, leaving 8 bases unmatched. In germline, CDR1 is SEHNR, CDR2 FQNEAQ (reference sequence). The CDR3 length is 15 residues. The CDR3, as DNA: TGTGCCAGCAGCTTTCAGGGGGACCCTGGCTATGGCTACACCTTC. Protein sequence: CASSFQGDPGYGYTF. Full variable domain (outside the CDR3, taken from reference TRBV7-9 and TRBJ1-2): DTGVSQNPRHKITKRGQNVTFRCDPISEHNRLYWYRQTLGQGPEFLTYFQNEAQLEKSRLLSDRFSAERPKGSFSTLEIQRTEQGDSAMYLCASSFQGDPGYGYTFGSGTRLTVV.

This clonotype was counted once. The rearrangement links TRBV12-3 or TRBV12-4 to TRBJ1-6; D is uncertain. This CDR3 region has 17 residues. Between the trimmed V and J ends, which lost 4 bases and 7 bases, there was a span of 20 bases. The CDR3 sequence is CASSSAPMDVGNSPLHF. The CDR3 nucleotides read TGTGCCAGCAGTTCAGCCCCCATGGACGTGGGAAATTCACCCCTCCACTTT.

This clonotype has just a few counts. The rearrangement uses TRBV12-3 or TRBV12-4 and TRBJ1-4; 10 bases are shared with TRBD1. The CDR3 covers 14 residues. Trimming at V came to 5 bases and at J to 8 bases, leaving 5 bases not matched to a gene. The CDR3 coding sequence is TGTGCCAGCAGTCCGACAGGGGGCGAGGAAAAACTGTTTTTT. Amino acids: CASSPTGGEEKLFF.

A note on this clonotype: Compared with germline, one end of the junction differs, possibly owing to a read error. The gene calls are TRBV12-3 or TRBV12-4 and TRBJ2-2; D is possibly TRBD1 (5 bases). The CDR3 runs to 14 residues. CDR3 DNA: TGTGCCGGCAGTTTAGGGGCCCCCCCCGGGGAGCTGTTTTTT. Residues: CAGSLGAPPGELFF.

The V call is TRBV20-1, the J call TRBJ2-1; no clear D gene. CDR1 and CDR2 (germline): DFQATT, SNEGSKA (reference sequence). Trimming shortened V by 5 bases and J by 8 bases, and 25 bases separated the two germline ends. The CDR3 has 16 residues. The DNA of the CDR3 is TGCAGTGCTCTGAGCGTGGGATCGGTGGCGTCGGATGAGCAGTTCTTC. This codes for CSALSVGSVASDEQFF.

This clonotype was observed a handful of times. This chain connects TRBV3-1 to TRBJ1-3; unclear D gene. V lost 4 bases to trimming and J lost 6 bases, with 13 bases between them. The CDR3 has 14 residues. The V gene's germline CDR1 is LGHDT and CDR2 YNNKEL (reference sequence). The CDR3 sequence: CASSPLADINTIYF. The CDR3 DNA reads as TGTGCCAGCAGCCCCTTGGCTGATATAAACACCATATATTTT.

CDR3 in amino acids: CASSDYSEAFF. CDR3 bases: TGCGCCAGCAGCGACTATTCTGAAGCTTTCTTT. This sequence joins TRBV5-1 and TRBJ1-1; D gene ambiguous. Trimming removed 4 bases from V and 6 bases from J, with 7 bases in between. Germline loops: CDR1 SGHRS, CDR2 YFSETQ. This CDR3 contains 11 residues. The whole variable domain, filled in from reference TRBV5-1 and TRBJ1-1, reads KAGVTQTPRYLIKTRGQQVTLSCSPISGHRSVSWYQQTPGQGLQFLFEYFSETQRNKGNFPGRFSGRQFSNSRSEMNVSTLELGDSALYLCASSDYSEAFFGQGTRLTVV.

This clonotype was detected a few times. This rearrangement joins TRBV10-3 to TRBJ2-5; D might be TRBD2 (6 bases). Germline lookup yields CDR1 ENHRY and CDR2 SYGVKD. Deletions cut 0 bases from V and 5 bases from J, with 7 bases between. This CDR3 is 13 amino acids long. This CDR3 is CAISESGGETQYF. CDR3 DNA: TGTGCCATCAGTGAGTCCGGGGGTGAGACCCAGTACTTC.

J is TRBJ2-2 and V is TRBV7-9, with 8 bases aligning to TRBD1. The CDR3 totals 15 residues. Germline loops: CDR1 SEHNR, CDR2 FQNEAQ (reference sequence). V dropped 5 bases and J dropped 6; count of bases not matched to a gene: 8. The CDR3 nucleotides read TGTGCCAGCAGCGTAGACAGGGGAAGGGCCGGGGAGCTGTTTTTT. It yields the protein CASSVDRGRAGELFF.

This clonotype was seen more than once but under ten times. This chain's CDR3 is CASRRGNTEAFF. CDR3 sequence (DNA): TGTGCCAGCAGACGTGGGAACACTGAAGCTTTCTTT. The chain links TRBV7-8 to TRBJ1-1; D is unresolved. The CDR3 contains 12 residues. The germline gives CDR1 SGHVS, CDR2 FQNEAQ. Trimming took off 6 bases at V and 1 base at J, with 6 bases between the two ends.

In nucleotides, the CDR3 is TGCGCCAGCAGCCTCGGACAGACGAACACCGGGGAGCTGTTTTTT. As protein: CASSLGQTNTGELFF. The rearrangement uses TRBV5-1 and TRBJ2-2, with D possibly matching TRBD1 (6 bases). Germline assignment: CDR1 SGHRS and CDR2 YFSETQ. The CDR3 length is 15 residues. The germline V and J ends were trimmed by 4 bases and 0 bases, with 10 bases remaining between them.

This clonotype was seen more than once but under ten times. Here the CDR3 reads CASSMDRGTDQPQHF. Here the CDR3 DNA reads TGTGCCAGTAGTATGGACAGGGGAACTGATCAGCCCCAGCATTTT. The chain employs TRBV19 and TRBJ1-5; 9 bases are shared with TRBD1. V was clipped by 3 bases and J by 5 bases; unmatched bases: 5. The CDR3 has 15 residues. Germline values: CDR1 LNHDA, CDR2 SQIVND (reference sequence).

This clonotype was observed a handful of times. This sequence joins TRBV5-1 and TRBJ2-7; 11 nucleotides line up with TRBD2. Germline CDR1 reads SGHRS; CDR2 reads YFSETQ. V lost 0 bases and J lost 3; bases outside the gene matches: 2. This CDR3 has 15 amino acids. Here the CDR3 reads CASSLVAGGLYEQYF. The CDR3 bases are TGCGCCAGCAGCTTGGTAGCGGGGGGGCTCTACGAGCAGTACTTC.

This sequence joins TRBV6-2 or TRBV6-3 and TRBJ2-1, with TRBD2 matching over 8 bases. This CDR3 is 17 amino acids long. CDR1 MNHEY and CDR2 SVGEGT come from the germline V gene. The trim removed 7 bases at V and 4 bases at J, leaving 15 bases unmatched. CDR3: CASTPEGSGIGYNEQFF. The CDR3, as DNA: TGTGCCAGCACCCCAGAAGGTAGCGGGATAGGGTACAATGAGCAGTTCTTC.

This clonotype was recorded only once. The rearrangement uses TRBV4-3 and TRBJ2-7; 8 bases map to TRBD1. Looked up from germline, CDR1 is LGHNA and CDR2 is YSLEER. With V trimmed by 4 bases and J by 2 bases, 16 bases remained unmatched. CDR3 size: 18 residues. DNA for the CDR3: TGCGCCAGCAGCCCTTCAGGCGGACAGGGCCGAAACACCTACGAGCAGTACTTC. It codes for CASSPSGGQGRNTYEQYF.